This paragraph reports one T cell receptor beta chain. Its antigen is as yet unknown. CD4+ cells yielded CD45RA+ naive and CD45RA-negative memory subsets. V lost 5 bases, J lost 5 bases, and 10 bases lay in between. Germline-derived CDR1 and CDR2 are MDHEN and SYDVKM. The CDR3 is 13 residues long. The data were produced by immunoSEQ multiplex PCR, yet TCRdb's version contains in-frame clones alone and is incomplete. The data contain around 2.5 million clones, under 95% of them singletons. The data derive from a study of shared clonotypes between healthy human individuals. Turning to the study itself: Plates per donor: three CD4 naive, three CD4 memory, two CD8 naive, one CD8 memory. General observations from the study: As a rule, naive subsets had a larger estimated richness than memory subsets.

The chain joins TRBV28 to TRBJ1-5, with D uncertain. This receptor was obtained from a man younger than 35 in good health. Some clones in this sample may be carry-over from other donors' samples. The specimen was naive CD4+ T cells from PBMCs. The subset is: CD45RA+ positively selected. In DNA, the CDR3 is TGTGCCAGCAGTCCCCACGGGGATCAGCCCCAGCATTTT. Protein: CASSPHGDQPQHF.